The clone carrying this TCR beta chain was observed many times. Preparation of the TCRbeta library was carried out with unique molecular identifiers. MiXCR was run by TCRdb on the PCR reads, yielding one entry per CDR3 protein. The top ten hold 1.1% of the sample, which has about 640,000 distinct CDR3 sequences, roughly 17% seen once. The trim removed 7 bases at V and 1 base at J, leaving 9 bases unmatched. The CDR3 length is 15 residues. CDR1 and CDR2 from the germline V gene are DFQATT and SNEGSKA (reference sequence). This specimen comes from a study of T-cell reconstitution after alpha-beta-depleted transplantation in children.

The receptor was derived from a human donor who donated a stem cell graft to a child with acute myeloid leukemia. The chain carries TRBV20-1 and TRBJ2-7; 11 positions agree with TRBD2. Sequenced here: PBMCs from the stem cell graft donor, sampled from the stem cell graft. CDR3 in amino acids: CSVTTLAGGSYEQYF. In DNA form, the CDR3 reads TGCAGTGTCACTACCCTAGCGGGGGGTTCCTACGAGCAGTACTTC.